Listed below are T cell receptor beta chains from one sample, sequenced in a study of T-cell reconstitution after alpha-beta-depleted transplantation in children. TCRdb independently ran MiXCR on the PCR reads; one entry per CDR3 protein. The sample holds just under 550,000 distinct CDR3 sequences, around 19% seen once. Source: PBMCs from the stem cell graft donor, taken from the stem cell graft. These receptors were taken from a human donor who donated a stem cell graft to a child with acute lymphoblastic leukemia. Each CDR3 is given with its conserved first and last residue. Each record gives: CDR3 protein, CDR3 DNA, clone size, CDR3 length, D gene, J gene, V gene. The D gene is left open where the match is weak. Size is stated for part of the rows, as once, few or many counts, or as a class when the clone is expanded.

cdr3_aa: CASSLGTEYYNEQFF
cdr3_nt: TGTGCCAGCAGTTTGGGGACAGAGTATTACAATGAGCAGTTCTTC
clone_size: .
cdr3_length: 15
d_call: TRBD1
j_call: TRBJ2-1
v_call: TRBV27

cdr3_aa: CASSYSRPGTGREKLFF
cdr3_nt: TGTGCCAGCAGTTACTCGAGACCCGGGACAGGGCGTGAAAAACTGTTTTTT
clone_size: .
cdr3_length: 17
d_call: TRBD1
j_call: TRBJ1-4
v_call: TRBV6-5

cdr3_aa: CASSFTLIYGYTF
cdr3_nt: TGTGCCAGCAGTTTCACGTTAATCTATGGCTACACCTTC
clone_size: few
cdr3_length: 13
d_call: .
j_call: TRBJ1-2
v_call: TRBV28

cdr3_aa: CSVEQRGTQYF
cdr3_nt: TGCAGCGTTGAACAACGCGGTACGCAGTATTTT
clone_size: .
cdr3_length: 11
d_call: .
j_call: TRBJ2-3
v_call: TRBV29-1

cdr3_aa: CASSITAATDTQYF
cdr3_nt: TGTGCCAGTAGTATAACAGCGGCCACAGATACGCAGTATTTT
clone_size: few
cdr3_length: 14
d_call: .
j_call: TRBJ2-3
v_call: TRBV19

cdr3_aa: CASSERRPSGWTGELFF
cdr3_nt: TGTGCCAGCAGTGAGCGGCGTCCCTCGGGATGGACCGGGGAGCTGTTTTTT
clone_size: few
cdr3_length: 17
d_call: .
j_call: TRBJ2-2
v_call: TRBV2

cdr3_aa: CSAKTDFGYGYTF
cdr3_nt: TGCAGTGCTAAAACAGACTTCGGCTATGGCTACACCTTC
clone_size: .
cdr3_length: 13
d_call: .
j_call: TRBJ1-2
v_call: TRBV20-1

cdr3_aa: CASSPTGDAYGYTF
cdr3_nt: TGTGCCAGCAGCCCGACAGGGGACGCCTATGGCTACACCTTC
clone_size: few
cdr3_length: 14
d_call: TRBD1
j_call: TRBJ1-2
v_call: TRBV6-1

cdr3_aa: CASSVVSRTGVGYTF
cdr3_nt: TGTGCCAGCAGCGTAGTAAGCAGGACAGGGGTCGGCTACACCTTC
clone_size: few
cdr3_length: 15
d_call: TRBD1
j_call: TRBJ1-2
v_call: TRBV9

cdr3_aa: CASSLEFTNYGYTF
cdr3_nt: TGTGCCAGCAGCTTGGAATTTACAAACTATGGCTACACCTTC
clone_size: .
cdr3_length: 14
d_call: .
j_call: TRBJ1-2
v_call: TRBV7-2

cdr3_aa: CASSYSRTEEQFF
cdr3_nt: TGTGCCAGCAGTTACTCCCGGACTGAAGAGCAGTTCTTC
clone_size: .
cdr3_length: 13
d_call: .
j_call: TRBJ2-1
v_call: TRBV6-5

cdr3_aa: CSASPALRGYEQYF
cdr3_nt: TGCAGTGCTAGCCCCGCCCTAAGGGGCTACGAGCAGTACTTC
clone_size: .
cdr3_length: 14
d_call: .
j_call: TRBJ2-7
v_call: TRBV20-1

cdr3_aa: CASSFTTGAEYSYNEQFF
cdr3_nt: TGCGCCAGCAGCTTCACGACGGGAGCCGAATACTCCTACAATGAGCAGTTCTTC
clone_size: many
cdr3_length: 18
d_call: .
j_call: TRBJ2-1
v_call: TRBV5-1

cdr3_aa: CASSFLDRTFTGELFF
cdr3_nt: TGTGCCAGCAGTTTCTTAGACAGGACTTTCACCGGGGAGCTGTTTTTT
clone_size: few
cdr3_length: 16
d_call: .
j_call: TRBJ2-2
v_call: TRBV27

cdr3_aa: CSARDELAVDTQYF
cdr3_nt: TGCAGTGCTAGAGATGAGCTAGCAGTAGATACGCAGTATTTT
clone_size: .
cdr3_length: 14
d_call: .
j_call: TRBJ2-3
v_call: TRBV20-1

cdr3_aa: CVRIYSDTGELFF
cdr3_nt: TGTGTCAGGATATATAGCGACACCGGGGAGCTGTTTTTT
clone_size: .
cdr3_length: 13
d_call: .
j_call: TRBJ2-2
v_call: TRBV7-1

cdr3_aa: CASRGGNQETQYF
cdr3_nt: TGTGCCAGCAGGGGTGGGAACCAAGAGACCCAGTACTTC
clone_size: .
cdr3_length: 13
d_call: .
j_call: TRBJ2-5
v_call: TRBV6-1

cdr3_aa: CASSTPFANEKLFF
cdr3_nt: TGTGCCAGCAGCACACCCTTCGCTAATGAAAAACTGTTTTTT
clone_size: few
cdr3_length: 14
d_call: .
j_call: TRBJ1-4
v_call: TRBV5-4

cdr3_aa: CASSYSKRTGTSYEQYF
cdr3_nt: TGTGCCAGCAGTTACTCGAAGCGGACAGGAACCAGCTACGAGCAGTACTTC
clone_size: few
cdr3_length: 17
d_call: TRBD1
j_call: TRBJ2-7
v_call: TRBV6-5

cdr3_aa: CATSDSSYYQPQHF
cdr3_nt: TGTGCCACCAGTGATTCCTCCTATTATCAGCCCCAGCATTTT
clone_size: few
cdr3_length: 14
d_call: .
j_call: TRBJ1-5
v_call: TRBV24-1

cdr3_aa: CASHSPGKGSYEQYF
cdr3_nt: TGTGCCAGCCATTCACCGGGAAAAGGGTCCTACGAGCAGTACTTC
clone_size: few
cdr3_length: 15
d_call: .
j_call: TRBJ2-7
v_call: TRBV27

cdr3_aa: CSASGLAGVSDTQYF
cdr3_nt: TGCAGTGCCAGCGGACTAGCGGGAGTGTCAGATACGCAGTATTTT
clone_size: few
cdr3_length: 15
d_call: TRBD2
j_call: TRBJ2-3
v_call: TRBV20-1

cdr3_aa: CASSSWERASHGYTF
cdr3_nt: TGTGCCAGCAGCTCCTGGGAAAGGGCTTCCCATGGCTACACCTTC
clone_size: .
cdr3_length: 15
d_call: .
j_call: TRBJ1-2
v_call: TRBV13

cdr3_aa: CSAPVAGASDTQYF
cdr3_nt: TGCAGTGCGCCAGTAGCGGGAGCCTCAGATACGCAGTATTTT
clone_size: .
cdr3_length: 14
d_call: TRBD2
j_call: TRBJ2-3
v_call: TRBV20-1

cdr3_aa: CSAPLQWADTQYF
cdr3_nt: TGCAGTGCACCCCTTCAGTGGGCAGATACGCAGTATTTT
clone_size: .
cdr3_length: 13
d_call: .
j_call: TRBJ2-3
v_call: TRBV20-1

cdr3_aa: CASSLGRQVLNTEAFF
cdr3_nt: TGCGCCAGCAGCTTGGGGAGACAGGTCCTGAACACTGAAGCTTTCTTT
clone_size: .
cdr3_length: 16
d_call: .
j_call: TRBJ1-1
v_call: TRBV5-1

cdr3_aa: CASSPLVTAFGYTF
cdr3_nt: TGCGCCAGCAGCCCCCTTGTCACCGCGTTTGGCTACACCTTC
clone_size: few
cdr3_length: 14
d_call: .
j_call: TRBJ1-2
v_call: TRBV5-1

cdr3_aa: CASSLTHEKLFF
cdr3_nt: TGCGCCAGCAGCTTGACGCATGAAAAACTGTTTTTT
clone_size: few
cdr3_length: 12
d_call: .
j_call: TRBJ1-4
v_call: TRBV5-1

cdr3_aa: CASSDSAFNEQFF
cdr3_nt: TGCGCCAGCAGTGATTCCGCTTTCAATGAGCAGTTCTTC
clone_size: .
cdr3_length: 13
d_call: .
j_call: TRBJ2-1
v_call: TRBV10-1

cdr3_aa: CASSRTSGGYNEQFF
cdr3_nt: TGCGCCAGCAGTCGGACTAGCGGGGGCTACAATGAGCAGTTCTTC
clone_size: many
cdr3_length: 15
d_call: TRBD2
j_call: TRBJ2-1
v_call: TRBV5-1

cdr3_aa: CASSVTVSSYNEQFF
cdr3_nt: TGTGCCAGCAGCGTCACCGTCAGCTCCTACAATGAGCAGTTCTTC
clone_size: .
cdr3_length: 15
d_call: .
j_call: TRBJ2-1
v_call: TRBV9

cdr3_aa: CASSLLGLMNTEAFF
cdr3_nt: TGTGCCAGCAGCTTATTGGGCCTAATGAACACTGAAGCTTTCTTT
clone_size: .
cdr3_length: 15
d_call: .
j_call: TRBJ1-1
v_call: TRBV7-9

cdr3_aa: CSVESLEAFF
cdr3_nt: TGCAGCGTTGAATCTCTTGAAGCTTTCTTT
clone_size: .
cdr3_length: 10
d_call: .
j_call: TRBJ1-1
v_call: TRBV29-1

cdr3_aa: CASSLNGVYEQYF
cdr3_nt: TGTGCCAGCAGTTTGAACGGAGTCTACGAGCAGTACTTC
clone_size: .
cdr3_length: 13
d_call: .
j_call: TRBJ2-7
v_call: TRBV27

cdr3_aa: CSDRSGKNTGELFF
cdr3_nt: TGCAGCGACCGTAGCGGGAAGAACACCGGGGAGCTGTTTTTT
clone_size: .
cdr3_length: 14
d_call: TRBD2
j_call: TRBJ2-2
v_call: TRBV29-1

cdr3_aa: CSVPGEGLDYEQYF
cdr3_nt: TGCAGTGTTCCGGGGGAGGGGCTCGACTACGAGCAGTACTTC
clone_size: .
cdr3_length: 14
d_call: TRBD2
j_call: TRBJ2-7
v_call: TRBV20-1

cdr3_aa: CATSDPSGRSDEQFF
cdr3_nt: TGTGCCACCAGTGATCCAAGCGGGAGGAGCGACGAGCAGTTCTTC
clone_size: few
cdr3_length: 15
d_call: TRBD2
j_call: TRBJ2-1
v_call: TRBV24-1